These T cell receptor beta chains were read from a single sample in a study of blood T cell repertoires in COVID-19. Assay used: immunoSEQ multiplex PCR; TCRdb lists only in-frame clones, some missing. This sample carries more than 200,000 clones, roughly 80% of them seen once, and the ten largest clones take about 8%. Sequencing input: peripheral blood. These receptors were obtained from a woman older than 75 with acute or convalescent COVID-19. The CDR3 runs from the conserved cysteine through the conserved F or W. The order of the fields is D gene, V gene, J gene, clone size, CDR3 protein, CDR3 DNA. D genes are given only for firm matches. Size is omitted from some rows. Given values are once, few, many or a class for expanded clones.

D: TRBD2
V: TRBV7-2
J: TRBJ2-7
size: .
CDR3: CASSQSGGAVEQYF
DNA: TGTGCCAGCAGCCAAAGCGGGGGGGCGGTCGAGCAGTACTTC

D: .
V: TRBV19
J: TRBJ2-1
size: few
CDR3: CASNPRGAYNEQFF
DNA: TGTGCCAGTAACCCCAGGGGGGCCTACAATGAGCAGTTCTTC

D: TRBD1
V: TRBV4-1
J: TRBJ2-2
size: .
CDR3: CASSPTGGPSLVTGELFF
DNA: TGCGCCAGCAGCCCGACAGGGGGCCCTTCTCTCGTCACCGGGGAGCTGTTTTTT

D: .
V: TRBV19
J: TRBJ1-2
size: .
CDR3: CASSDKGGYGYGYTF
DNA: TGTGCCAGTAGTGACAAGGGAGGTTACGGCTATGGCTACACCTTC

D: .
V: TRBV20-1
J: TRBJ1-1
size: .
CDR3: CSGSDEAFF
DNA: TGCAGTGGCTCAGATGAAGCTTTCTTT

D: .
V: TRBV5-1
J: TRBJ2-7
size: .
CDR3: CASSPGGSGSYEQYF
DNA: TGCGCCAGCAGCCCTGGGGGAAGCGGGTCTTACGAGCAGTACTTC

D: TRBD1
V: TRBV11-2
J: TRBJ2-2
size: .
CDR3: CASSFLGQDTGELFF
DNA: TGTGCCAGCAGCTTTTTGGGACAGGACACCGGGGAGCTGTTTTTT

D: TRBD1
V: TRBV12-3/TRBV12-4
J: TRBJ1-1
size: .
CDR3: CASIPGQGTEAFF
DNA: TGTGCCAGCATTCCGGGACAGGGGACTGAAGCTTTCTTT

D: .
V: TRBV5-6
J: TRBJ2-7
size: .
CDR3: CASSLGGSSYEQYF
DNA: TGTGCCAGCAGCTTAGGGGGTAGCTCCTACGAGCAGTACTTC

D: TRBD1
V: TRBV7-2
J: TRBJ1-6
size: .
CDR3: CASSLRTGDTSPLHF
DNA: TGTGCCAGCAGCCTCCGGACAGGCGACACTTCACCCCTCCACTTT